This T cell receptor (beta chain) stems from a study of molecular identifiers for immune sequencing clone quantification. For naive CD8 T cells, sorting used the CD8+CD4-CCR7+CD45RA+ phenotype. This CDR3 comprises 16 residues. The J segment lost 1 base and the V segment lost 4 bases, leaving 9 bases of the junction unmatched. MiXCR, applied by TCRdb to the PCR reads, yields one record per CDR3 protein. The sample consists of some 91,000 distinct CDR3 sequences, roughly 26% of them appearing once. The sequenced material came from naive CD8+ T cells from blood, with Jurkat cell RNA spiked in. Noted subset: FACS-sorted CD8+CD4-CCR7+CD45RA+ naive T cells. The TCR originated in a human donor in good health. Some libraries in this study had Jurkat cell RNA spiked in. The chain uses TRBV23-1 and TRBJ1-1; TRBD1 matches 7 bases. TRBV23-1 is flagged as an ORF with uncertain function. The CDR3: CASSLGGTAKNTEAFF. The CDR3 DNA reads TGCGCCAGCAGTCTCGGGGGGACAGCCAAGAACACTGAAGCTTTCTTT.